These 12 T cell receptor beta chains share one sample of origin, sequenced in a study of regulatory T cells in long-lasting Graves disease. Building the TCR beta libraries relied on iRepertoire HTBI primers, and CDR3 regions underwent Arm-PCR. Each CDR3 protein is one row after TCRdb ran MiXCR on the multiplex PCR reads. Among roughly 420,000 distinct CDR3 sequences, over 15% were seen once, and the ten largest hold 20% to 25%. The time point: newly diagnosed GD, antithyroid drugs for less than 3 months. Construction of the TCR library relied on RNA isolated from PBMCs. The same specimen was also included in a second study, on T cells in Graves' hyperthyroidism and ophthalmopathy.

The source material was peripheral blood mononuclear cells (PBMCs), sampled at new diagnosis, from a patient treated with antithyroid drugs. Receptors were obtained from a woman under 30 with Graves disease.

The chain is built from TRBV6-4 and TRBJ1-2; 7 bases match TRBD1. The CDR3 contains 15 residues. Germline lookup yields CDR1 MRHNA and CDR2 SNTAGT. V lost 5 bases, J lost 2 bases, and 8 bases stayed unmatched. The CDR3 spells CASSYGTEKNYGYTF. DNA of the CDR3: TGTGCCAGCAGTTATGGGACAGAAAAAAACTATGGCTACACCTTC.

The sample holds many counts of this clonotype. This sequence joins TRBV28 and TRBJ2-1; D is tentatively TRBD1 or TRBD2 (5 bases each). From germline, CDR1 is MDHEN and CDR2 SYDVKM. CDR3 length equals 19 residues. Trimming pared 2 bases from V and 3 bases from J, leaving 23 bases between. The CDR3: CASSLSIRDGTSFYNEQFF. CDR3 bases: TGTGCCAGCAGTTTAAGTATAAGGGACGGAACAAGTTTCTACAATGAGCAGTTCTTC.

This clonotype was recorded many times. This sequence joins TRBV6-2 or TRBV6-3 and TRBJ1-5; D unresolved. V was cut by 2 bases and J by 0 bases, with 14 bases left in between. CDR1 MNHEY and CDR2 SVGEGT come from the germline V gene. This CDR3 is built from 17 residues. CDR3 sequence reads: CASSYPAGRDSNQPQHF. The CDR3 DNA reads as TGTGCCAGCAGTTACCCCGCCGGGAGGGATAGCAATCAGCCCCAGCATTTT.

This clonotype was recorded a few times. This sequence joins TRBV3-1 and TRBJ1-4, with D possibly TRBD1 on 5 matching bases. CDR1 is LGHDT and CDR2 is YNNKEL in the germline V gene (reference sequence). Trimming pared 0 bases from V and 10 bases from J, leaving 15 bases between. This CDR3 spans 15 amino acids. The CDR3 nucleotides are TGTGCCAGCAGCCAAGACAGGGAAGAATTTGGAAAACTGTTTTTT. It encodes CASSQDREEFGKLFF.

The V call is TRBV30, the J call TRBJ2-1; the match to TRBD2 covers 14 bases. CDR3 length: 13 amino acids. The V gene's germline CDR1 is GTSNPN and CDR2 SVGIG (reference sequence). This CDR3 reads CALTSGRVNEQFF. CDR3 bases: TGTGCTCTGACTAGCGGGAGGGTCAATGAGCAGTTCTTC.

The chain has TRBV29-1 and TRBJ2-3; D perhaps matches TRBD1 (7 bases). The germline V gene has CDR1 SQVTM and CDR2 ANQGSEA. This CDR3 is built from 15 residues. V was trimmed by 4 bases and J by 0 bases, leaving 14 bases between them. CDR3 nucleotide sequence: TGCAGCGTTGCCCCCAGGGGGGTTAGCACAGATACGCAGTATTTT. It encodes CSVAPRGVSTDTQYF.

The V and J genes are TRBV14 and TRBJ2-7; TRBD2 matches 8 bases. Germline-derived CDR1 and CDR2 are SGHDN and FVKESK. The CDR3 consists of 14 residues. V trimming: 6 bases; J trimming: 1 base; junction bases outside the gene matches: 5. Here the CDR3 DNA reads TGTGCCAGCAGAAGGACTAGCCATTCCTACGAGCAGTACTTC. Amino acids: CASRRTSHSYEQYF.

V is TRBV6-2 or TRBV6-3 and J is TRBJ2-3; tentative D call: TRBD2 (6 bases). The CDR3 runs 16 residues. V lost 5 bases and J 6 bases, leaving 21 bases between the germline ends. Germline CDR1 is MNHEY and CDR2 is SVGEGT. The CDR3 DNA is TGTGCCAGCAGTCCAGGGACTCAGGGAGAGGGCGATACGCAGTATTTT. As protein: CASSPGTQGEGDTQYF.

With respect to this clonotype: A much larger clone is a single base away; this may be a read error. The V gene is TRBV7-3, the J gene TRBJ2-5, with 7 nucleotides matching TRBD2. The trim removed 4 bases at V and 5 bases at J, leaving 7 bases unmatched. Germline V lookup: CDR1 SGHTA, CDR2 FQGTGA. The CDR3 length is 14 residues. CDR3 protein: CASSSHSGSETQYF. The CDR3 DNA reads TGTGCCAGCAGCTCACATAGCGGGTCGGAGACCCAGTACTTC.

This clonotype was observed many times. The chain carries TRBV28 and TRBJ2-3; 7 bases are a match to TRBD2. J gave up 2 bases and V 2 bases, and 10 bases lay outside the gene matches. Germline CDR1 and CDR2: MDHEN and SYDVKM. CDR3 size: 17 residues. The DNA for the CDR3 is TGTGCCAGCAGTTTAGCGGGAGTGACGGAATTCACAGATACGCAGTATTTT. Translating gives CASSLAGVTEFTDTQYF.

This clonotype was seen ten or more times. V is TRBV6-1 and J is TRBJ2-2; D unresolved. Germline V lookup: CDR1 MNHNS, CDR2 SASEGT. V was shortened by 7 bases and J by 1 base, with 10 bases between the two germline ends. The CDR3 length is 14 residues. The CDR3 region is CASTSDGNTGELFF. CDR3 in DNA: TGTGCCAGCACCTCCGACGGGAACACCGGGGAGCTGTTTTTT.

This clonotype was seen only once. The chain carries TRBV11-2 and TRBJ1-4; no clear D. The CDR3 is made up of 14 amino acids. In germline, CDR1 is SGHAT, CDR2 FQNNGV. The V gene lost 3 bases and the J gene lost 5 bases, with 10 bases spanning the gap. DNA for the CDR3: TGTGCCAGCAGCTTTGGGAATCGGAATGAAAAACTGTTTTTT. This encodes CASSFGNRNEKLFF.